The 4 T cell receptor beta chains presented below share a single source sample, sequenced in a study of Graves' ophthalmopathy and Graves' hyperthyroidism. RNA transcripts were the source from which TCR beta CDR3 regions were amplified. Amplification began with first-round RT-PCR using HTBI primers, then second-round multiplex PCR was performed. TCRdb re-derived calls from the multiplex PCR reads in MiXCR, one entry per CDR3 protein. The profile shows 170,000 or so distinct CDR3 sequences, less than 45% of them singletons. The sample comprised peripheral blood. Receptors originate from a woman between 40 and 50 years old with Graves' ophthalmopathy.

The rearrangement joins TRBV4-2 to TRBJ2-2, with D tentatively TRBD2 (5 bases). Trimming shortened V by 8 bases and J by 4 bases, and 14 bases separated the two germline ends. The CDR3 runs 14 residues. Looked up from germline, CDR1 is LGHNA and CDR2 is YNFKEQ. The CDR3 loop is CASQAETGTGELFF. In nucleotides, the CDR3 is TGTGCCAGCCAAGCGGAAACCGGCACCGGGGAGCTGTTTTTT.

In this sample, this clonotype turned up many times. The V call is TRBV7-9, the J call TRBJ2-7, with D unclear. This CDR3 comprises 15 residues. The V end lost 1 base, the J end lost 2 bases, and 12 bases lay between the germline ends. Germline CDR1 SEHNR, CDR2 FQNEAQ (reference sequence). The CDR3 reads CASSLGSHNTYEQYF. As DNA, the CDR3 is TGTGCCAGCAGCTTAGGGTCACACAACACCTACGAGCAGTACTTC.

This clonotype occurred many times. The V and J genes are TRBV11-3 and TRBJ2-7; D is ambiguous. CDR1 and CDR2 from the germline V gene are SGHNT and YENEEA. The ends were cut back, 0 bases at V and 2 bases at J, with 11 bases in the middle. The CDR3 covers 15 residues. CDR3 loop: CASSLDYAAAYEQYF. In DNA form, the CDR3 reads TGTGCCAGCAGCTTAGATTATGCAGCCGCCTACGAGCAGTACTTC.

This clonotype was observed many times. This rearrangement joins TRBV20-1 to TRBJ1-5; TRBD1 might be the D (6 bases). The CDR3 has 14 residues. The V end lost 5 bases, the J end lost 5 bases, and 16 bases lay between the germline ends. CDR1 and CDR2 from the germline V gene are DFQATT and SNEGSKA (reference sequence). CDR3 nucleotide sequence: TGCAGTGCTTCGATTGAGGGGGGCTATCAGCCCCAGCATTTT. Its translation: CSASIEGGYQPQHF.